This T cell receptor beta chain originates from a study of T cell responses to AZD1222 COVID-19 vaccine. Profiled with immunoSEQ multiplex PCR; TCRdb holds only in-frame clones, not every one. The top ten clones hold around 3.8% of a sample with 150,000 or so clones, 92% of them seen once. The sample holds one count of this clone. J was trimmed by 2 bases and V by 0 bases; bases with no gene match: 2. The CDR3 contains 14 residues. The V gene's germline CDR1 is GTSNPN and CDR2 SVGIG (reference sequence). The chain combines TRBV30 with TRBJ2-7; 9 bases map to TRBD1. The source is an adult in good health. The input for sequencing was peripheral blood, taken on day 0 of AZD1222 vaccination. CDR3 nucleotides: TGTGCCTGGAGTGTCTGGACAGGGGCCTACGAGCAGTACTTC. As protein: CAWSVWTGAYEQYF.